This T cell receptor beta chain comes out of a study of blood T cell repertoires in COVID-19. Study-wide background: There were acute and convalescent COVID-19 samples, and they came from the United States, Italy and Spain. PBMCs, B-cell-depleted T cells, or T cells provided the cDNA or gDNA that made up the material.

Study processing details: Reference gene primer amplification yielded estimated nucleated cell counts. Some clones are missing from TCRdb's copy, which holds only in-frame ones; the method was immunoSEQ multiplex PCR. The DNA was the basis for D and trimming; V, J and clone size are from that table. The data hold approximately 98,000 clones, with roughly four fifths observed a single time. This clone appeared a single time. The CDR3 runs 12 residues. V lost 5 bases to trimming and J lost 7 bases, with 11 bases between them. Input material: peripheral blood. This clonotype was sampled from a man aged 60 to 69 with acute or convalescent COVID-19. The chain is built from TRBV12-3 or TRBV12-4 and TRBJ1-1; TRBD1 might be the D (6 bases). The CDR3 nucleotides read TGTGCCAGCAGTCCACAGGGTAATGAAGCTTTCTTT. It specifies CASSPQGNEAFF.